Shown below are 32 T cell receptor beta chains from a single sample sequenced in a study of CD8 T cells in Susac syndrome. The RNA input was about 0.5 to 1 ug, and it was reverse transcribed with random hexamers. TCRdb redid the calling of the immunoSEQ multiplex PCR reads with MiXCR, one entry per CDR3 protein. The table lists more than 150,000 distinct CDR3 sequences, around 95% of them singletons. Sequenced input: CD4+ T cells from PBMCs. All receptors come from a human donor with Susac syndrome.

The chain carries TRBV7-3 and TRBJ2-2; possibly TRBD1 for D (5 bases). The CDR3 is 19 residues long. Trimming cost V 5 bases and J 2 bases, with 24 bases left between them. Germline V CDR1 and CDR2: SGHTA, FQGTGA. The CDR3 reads CASSPLQGLSDSNTGELFF. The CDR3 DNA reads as TGTGCCAGCAGCCCCCTGCAGGGATTGTCAGACTCCAACACCGGGGAGCTGTTTTTT.

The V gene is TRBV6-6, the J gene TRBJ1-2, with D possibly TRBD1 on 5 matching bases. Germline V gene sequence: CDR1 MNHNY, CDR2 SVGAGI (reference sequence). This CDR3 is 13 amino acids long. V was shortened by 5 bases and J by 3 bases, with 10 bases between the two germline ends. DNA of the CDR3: TGTGCCAGCAGTCAGGACACAGACTATGGCTACACCTTC. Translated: CASSQDTDYGYTF.

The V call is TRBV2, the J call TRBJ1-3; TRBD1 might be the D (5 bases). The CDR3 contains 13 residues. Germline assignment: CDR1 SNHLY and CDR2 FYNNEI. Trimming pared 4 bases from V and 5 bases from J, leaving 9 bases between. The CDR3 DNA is TGTGCCAGCAGTGGGGGCCGACGAAACACCATATATTTT. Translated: CASSGGRRNTIYF.

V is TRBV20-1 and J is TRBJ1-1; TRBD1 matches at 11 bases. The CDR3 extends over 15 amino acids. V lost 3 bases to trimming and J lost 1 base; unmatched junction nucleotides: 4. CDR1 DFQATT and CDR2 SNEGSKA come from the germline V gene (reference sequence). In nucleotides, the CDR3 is TGCAGTGCTAGTAGGACAGGGGGCGCGAACACTGAAGCTTTCTTT. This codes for CSASRTGGANTEAFF.

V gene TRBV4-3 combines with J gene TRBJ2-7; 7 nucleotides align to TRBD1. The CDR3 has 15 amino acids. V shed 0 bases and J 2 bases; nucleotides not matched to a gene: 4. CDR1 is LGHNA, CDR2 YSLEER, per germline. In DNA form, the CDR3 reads TGCGCCAGCAGCCAAGACGGGACAGCGACCTACGAGCAGTACTTC. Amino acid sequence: CASSQDGTATYEQYF.

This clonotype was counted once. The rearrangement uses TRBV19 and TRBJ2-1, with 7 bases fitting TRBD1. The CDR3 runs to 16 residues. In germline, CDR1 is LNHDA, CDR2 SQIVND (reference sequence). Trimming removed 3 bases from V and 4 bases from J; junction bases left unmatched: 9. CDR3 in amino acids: CASSIRRQGRYNEQFF. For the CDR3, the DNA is TGTGCCAGTAGTATCCGGCGACAGGGAAGGTACAATGAGCAGTTCTTC.

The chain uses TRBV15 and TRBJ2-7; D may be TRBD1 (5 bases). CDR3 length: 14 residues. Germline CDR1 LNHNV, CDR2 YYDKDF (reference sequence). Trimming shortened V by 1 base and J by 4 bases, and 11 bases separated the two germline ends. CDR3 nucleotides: TGTGCCACCAGCAGAGGGAGAAGGGGTTACGAGCAGTACTTC. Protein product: CATSRGRRGYEQYF.

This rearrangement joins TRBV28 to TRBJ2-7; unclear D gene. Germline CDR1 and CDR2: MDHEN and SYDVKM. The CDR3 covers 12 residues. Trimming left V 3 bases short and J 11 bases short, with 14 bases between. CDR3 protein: CASSFSLGLEYF. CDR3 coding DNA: TGTGCCAGCAGTTTTTCGTTGGGTTTGGAGTACTTC.

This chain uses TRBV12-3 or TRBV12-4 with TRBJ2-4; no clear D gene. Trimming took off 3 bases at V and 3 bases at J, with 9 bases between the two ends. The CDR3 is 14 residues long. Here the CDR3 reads CASSFPASKNIQYF. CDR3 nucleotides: TGTGCCAGCAGTTTTCCAGCCAGCAAAAACATTCAGTACTTC.

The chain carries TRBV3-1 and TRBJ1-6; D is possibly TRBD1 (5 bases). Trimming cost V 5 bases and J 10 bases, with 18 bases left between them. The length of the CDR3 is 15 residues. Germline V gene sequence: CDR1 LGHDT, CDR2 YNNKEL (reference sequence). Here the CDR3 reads CASSYSQGRGSPLHF. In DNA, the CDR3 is TGTGCCAGCAGCTACTCGCAGGGTCGTGGGTCACCCCTCCACTTT.

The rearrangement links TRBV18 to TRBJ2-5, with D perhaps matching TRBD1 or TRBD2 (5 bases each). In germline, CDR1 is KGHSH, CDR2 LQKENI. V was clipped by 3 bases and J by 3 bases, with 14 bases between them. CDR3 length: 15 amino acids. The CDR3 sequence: CASSPSYEGKETQYF. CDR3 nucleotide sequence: TGTGCCAGCTCACCTTCCTACGAGGGGAAAGAGACCCAGTACTTC.

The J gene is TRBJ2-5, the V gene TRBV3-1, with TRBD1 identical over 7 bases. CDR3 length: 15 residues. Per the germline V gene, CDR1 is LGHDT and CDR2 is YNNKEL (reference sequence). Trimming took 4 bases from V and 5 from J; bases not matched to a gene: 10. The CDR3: CASSLGQLGGETQYF. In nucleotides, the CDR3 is TGTGCCAGCAGCCTAGGACAGTTAGGGGGCGAGACCCAGTACTTC.

Here the CDR3 DNA reads TGTGCCTGGTCTTCGACTAGCGGGGGGTATGAGCAGTTCTTC. Its translation: CAWSSTSGGYEQFF. V is TRBV30 and J is TRBJ2-1, with TRBD2 matching 13 bases. V lost 5 bases, J lost 8 bases, and 6 bases stayed unmatched. CDR1 and CDR2 from the germline V gene are GTSNPN and SVGIG (reference sequence). CDR3 length: 14 residues. Full variable domain (outside the CDR3, taken from reference TRBV30 and TRBJ2-1): SQTIHQWPATLVQPVGSPLSLECTVEGTSNPNLYWYRQAAGRGLQLLFYSVGIGQISSEVPQNLSASRPQDRQFILSSKKLLLSDSGFYLCAWSSTSGGYEQFFGPGTRLTVL.

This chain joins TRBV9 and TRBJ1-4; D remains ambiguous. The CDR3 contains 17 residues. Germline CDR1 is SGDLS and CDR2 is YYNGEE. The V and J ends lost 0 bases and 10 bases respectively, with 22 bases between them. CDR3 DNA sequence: TGTGCCAGCAGCGTAGCTACACTTCCCCCCTCAGGAGGAAAACTGTTTTTT. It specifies CASSVATLPPSGGKLFF.

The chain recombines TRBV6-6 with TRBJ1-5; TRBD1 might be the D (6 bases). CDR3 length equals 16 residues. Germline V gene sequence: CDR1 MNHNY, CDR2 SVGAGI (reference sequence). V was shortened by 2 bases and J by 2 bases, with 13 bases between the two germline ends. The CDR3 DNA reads TGTGCCAGCAGTTACCCCACAGGGTTCGGCAATCAGCCCCAGCATTTT. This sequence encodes CASSYPTGFGNQPQHF.

CDR3 residues: CASAGGAGTEAFF. The CDR3 region has the DNA TGTGCCAGCGCAGGGGGGGCCGGGACTGAAGCTTTCTTT. The V gene is TRBV7-2, the J gene TRBJ1-1, with 7 positions matching TRBD1. The junction had 8 bases not matched to a gene; V was cut back by 8 bases and J by 5 bases. The CDR3 has 13 residues. Germline V lookup: CDR1 SGHTA, CDR2 FQGNSA.

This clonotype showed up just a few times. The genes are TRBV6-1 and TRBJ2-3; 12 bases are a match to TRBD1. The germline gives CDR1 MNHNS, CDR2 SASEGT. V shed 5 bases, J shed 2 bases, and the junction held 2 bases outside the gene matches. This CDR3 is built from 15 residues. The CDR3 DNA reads TGTGCCAGCAGTTCGGGACAGGGGGCCACAGATACGCAGTATTTT. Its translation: CASSSGQGATDTQYF.

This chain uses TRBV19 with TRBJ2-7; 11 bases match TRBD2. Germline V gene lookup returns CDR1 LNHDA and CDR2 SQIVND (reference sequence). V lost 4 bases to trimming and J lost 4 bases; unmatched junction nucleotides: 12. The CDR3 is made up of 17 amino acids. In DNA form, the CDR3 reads TGTGCCAGTAGTACGGAGCCAAAGACTAGCGGGGATTACGAGCAGTACTTC. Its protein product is CASSTEPKTSGDYEQYF.

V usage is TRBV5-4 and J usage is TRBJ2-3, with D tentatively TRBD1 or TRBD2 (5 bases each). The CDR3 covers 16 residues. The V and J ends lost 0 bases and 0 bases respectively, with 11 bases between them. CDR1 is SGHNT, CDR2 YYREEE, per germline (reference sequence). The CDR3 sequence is CASSLAGTLSTDTQYF. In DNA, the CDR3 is TGTGCCAGCAGCTTGGCAGGGACCCTTAGCACAGATACGCAGTATTTT.

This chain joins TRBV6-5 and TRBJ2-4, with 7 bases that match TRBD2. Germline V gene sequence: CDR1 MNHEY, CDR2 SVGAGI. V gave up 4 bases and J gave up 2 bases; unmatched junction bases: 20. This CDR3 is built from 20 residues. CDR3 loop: CASSSTFPKVTSAPKNIQYF. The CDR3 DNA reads TGTGCCAGCAGTTCCACGTTCCCTAAAGTAACTAGCGCTCCCAAAAACATTCAGTACTTC.

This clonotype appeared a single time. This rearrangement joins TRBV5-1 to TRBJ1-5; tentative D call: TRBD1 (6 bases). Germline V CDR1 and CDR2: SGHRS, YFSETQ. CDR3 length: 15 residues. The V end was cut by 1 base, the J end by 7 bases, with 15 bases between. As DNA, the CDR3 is TGCGCCAGCAGCTTGTGGGGGGGCGCGAGACAGCCCCAGCATTTT. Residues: CASSLWGGARQPQHF.

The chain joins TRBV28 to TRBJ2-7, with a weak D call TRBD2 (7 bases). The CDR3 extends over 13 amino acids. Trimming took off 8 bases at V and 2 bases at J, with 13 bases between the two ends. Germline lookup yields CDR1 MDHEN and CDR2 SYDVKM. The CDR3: CASWGGSTYEQYF. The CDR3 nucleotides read TGTGCCAGCTGGGGGGGCTCGACCTACGAGCAGTACTTC.

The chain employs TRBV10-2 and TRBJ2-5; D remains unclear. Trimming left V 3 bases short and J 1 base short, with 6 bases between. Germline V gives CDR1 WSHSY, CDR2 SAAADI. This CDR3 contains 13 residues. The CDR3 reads CASSDQRQETQYF. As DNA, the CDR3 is TGCGCCAGCAGTGATCAGCGCCAAGAGACCCAGTACTTC.

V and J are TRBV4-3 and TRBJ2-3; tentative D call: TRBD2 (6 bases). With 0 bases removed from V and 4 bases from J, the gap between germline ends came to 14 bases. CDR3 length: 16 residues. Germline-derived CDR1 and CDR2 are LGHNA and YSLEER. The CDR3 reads CASSQDLGGSSDTQYF. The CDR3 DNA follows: TGCGCCAGCAGCCAAGATCTGGGGGGTAGCTCAGATACGCAGTATTTT.

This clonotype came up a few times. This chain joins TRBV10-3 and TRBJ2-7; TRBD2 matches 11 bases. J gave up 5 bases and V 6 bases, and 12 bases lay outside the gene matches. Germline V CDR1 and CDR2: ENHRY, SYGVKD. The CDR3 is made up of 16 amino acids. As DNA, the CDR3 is TGTGCCATCAGGGAACCTAGCGGGGGGTTTCCTAACGAGCAGTACTTC. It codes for CAIREPSGGFPNEQYF.

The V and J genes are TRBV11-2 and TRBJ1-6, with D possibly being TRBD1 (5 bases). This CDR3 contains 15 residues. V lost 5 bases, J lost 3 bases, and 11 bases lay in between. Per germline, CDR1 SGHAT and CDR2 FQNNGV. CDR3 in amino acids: CASSPRDLYNSPLHF. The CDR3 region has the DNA TGTGCCAGCAGCCCCAGGGACCTCTATAATTCACCCCTCCACTTT. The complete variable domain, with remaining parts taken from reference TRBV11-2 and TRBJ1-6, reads EAGVAQSPRYKIIEKRQSVAFWCNPISGHATLYWYQQILGQGPKLLIQFQNNGVVDDSQLPKDRFSAERLKGVDSTLKIQPAKLEDSAVYLCASSPRDLYNSPLHFGNGTRLTVT.

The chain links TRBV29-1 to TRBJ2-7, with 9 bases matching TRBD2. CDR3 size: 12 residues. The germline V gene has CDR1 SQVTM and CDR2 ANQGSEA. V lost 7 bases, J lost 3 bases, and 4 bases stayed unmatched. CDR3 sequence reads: CSASGANYEQYF. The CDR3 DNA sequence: TGCAGCGCTAGCGGGGCTAACTACGAGCAGTACTTC.

The CDR3 protein is CSASRREAVSETQYF. The CDR3 nucleotides read TGCAGTGCTAGTCGGAGGGAAGCGGTTTCAGAGACCCAGTACTTC. The chain has TRBV20-1 and TRBJ2-5; D may be TRBD2 (6 bases). This CDR3 spans 15 amino acids. In germline, CDR1 is DFQATT, CDR2 SNEGSKA (reference sequence). Trimming took off 3 bases at V and 4 bases at J, with 18 bases between the two ends.

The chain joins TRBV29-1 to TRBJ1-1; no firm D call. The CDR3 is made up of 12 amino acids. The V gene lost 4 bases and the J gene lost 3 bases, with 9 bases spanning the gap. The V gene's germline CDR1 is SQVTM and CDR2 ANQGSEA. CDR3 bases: TGCAGCGTTGGAAGTCCAGACACTGAAGCTTTCTTT. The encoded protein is CSVGSPDTEAFF.

CDR3 sequence (DNA): TGTGCCAGCAGTCGTACTAGCGGGGGGGCCCAGACCCAGTACTTC. Translation: CASSRTSGGAQTQYF. V gene TRBV2 combines with J gene TRBJ2-5, with 13 bases lining up with TRBD2. CDR1 is SNHLY and CDR2 is FYNNEI in the germline V gene. The CDR3 has 15 amino acids. The V and J ends lost 5 bases and 6 bases, in that order; junction bases with no gene match: 6.

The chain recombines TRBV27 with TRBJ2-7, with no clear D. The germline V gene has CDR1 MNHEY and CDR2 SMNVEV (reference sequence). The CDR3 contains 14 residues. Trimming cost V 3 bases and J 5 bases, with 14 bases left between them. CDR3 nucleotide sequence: TGTGCCAGCAGTTTTTTGGGTCCTATCGACGAGCAGTACTTC. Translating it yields CASSFLGPIDEQYF.

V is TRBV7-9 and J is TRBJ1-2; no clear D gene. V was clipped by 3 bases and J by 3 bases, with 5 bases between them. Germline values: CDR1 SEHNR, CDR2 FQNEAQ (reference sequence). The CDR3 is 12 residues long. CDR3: CASSLGDYGYTF. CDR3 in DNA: TGTGCCAGCAGCTTGGGAGACTATGGCTACACCTTC. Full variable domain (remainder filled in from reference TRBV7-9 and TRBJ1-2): DTGVSQNPRHKITKRGQNVTFRCDPISEHNRLYWYRQTLGQGPEFLTYFQNEAQLEKSRLLSDRFSAERPKGSFSTLEIQRTEQGDSAMYLCASSLGDYGYTFGSGTRLTVV.